These T cell receptor beta chains were read from a single sample in a study of T-cell reconstitution after alpha-beta-depleted transplantation in children. TCRdb re-analysed the PCR reads in MiXCR, keeping a single row per CDR3 protein. The sample shows about a million distinct CDR3 sequences, less than 30% of them seen only once. The sequenced sample was PBMCs, mostly from graft donor cells, obtained 360 days after TCRalphabeta/CD19-depleted stem cell transplant. Receptors originate from a boy younger than two who had a stem cell transplant for SCID, so the T cells may come from the graft donor. Both conserved end residues are part of each CDR3. A D gene is named only where the DNA matches it firmly. Part of the rows lack a size; the others show once, few, many or a class for expanded clones.

TRBJ2-2,-,TRBV7-2,few,CASSLLPGAITGELFF,TGTGCCAGCAGCTTACTGCCGGGGGCGATCACCGGGGAGCTGTTTTTT
TRBJ2-2,-,TRBV4-3,-,CASSQAGEPPELFF,TGCGCCAGCAGCCAAGCAGGGGAGCCCCCGGAGCTGTTTTTT
TRBJ2-7,-,TRBV27,-,CASSPPLAEQYF,TGTGCCAGCAGTCCCCCCCTAGCCGAGCAGTACTTC
TRBJ1-4,-,TRBV12-3/TRBV12-4,-,CASSLWALAEKLFF,TGTGCCAGCAGTTTATGGGCTCTCGCCGAAAAACTGTTTTTT
TRBJ2-7,TRBD2,TRBV5-1,-,CASSWEAGYEQYF,TGCGCCAGCAGCTGGGAAGCGGGGTACGAGCAGTACTTC
TRBJ2-3,-,TRBV9,few,CASSARGFSTDTQYF,TGTGCCAGCAGCGCGCGGGGTTTTAGCACAGATACGCAGTATTTT
TRBJ2-4,TRBD1,TRBV15,-,CATSRGTGTLAKNIQYF,TGTGCCACCAGCAGAGGGACAGGGACTTTAGCCAAAAACATTCAGTACTTC
TRBJ2-5,TRBD2,TRBV7-2,few,CASSFGLAERGETQYF,TGTGCCAGCAGCTTTGGACTAGCGGAGCGAGGCGAGACCCAGTACTTC
TRBJ2-3,TRBD2,TRBV5-1,-,CASSPSGGETDTQYF,TGCGCCAGCAGCCCTAGCGGGGGGGAGACAGATACGCAGTATTTT
TRBJ2-7,-,TRBV5-6,few,CASSLARAGGARWEQYF,TGTGCCAGCAGCTTGGCGAGAGCTGGGGGGGCACGATGGGAGCAGTACTTC
TRBJ2-6,-,TRBV3-1,-,CASSQERRSSGANVLTF,TGTGCCAGCAGCCAAGAAAGAAGATCATCTGGGGCCAACGTCCTGACTTTC
TRBJ2-2,TRBD2,TRBV12-3/TRBV12-4,-,CASSLRAGGNTGELFF,TGTGCCAGCAGTTTACGAGCGGGGGGGAACACCGGGGAGCTGTTTTTT
TRBJ1-1,-,TRBV2,-,CASSTANTEAFF,TGTGCCAGCAGTACAGCCAACACTGAAGCTTTCTTT
TRBJ2-3,TRBD2,TRBV28,-,CASRVPGAGAETSGKYF,TGTGCCAGCAGAGTCCCCGGCGCGGGGGCCGAGACTAGCGGGAAGTATTTT
TRBJ2-3,-,TRBV9,few,CASSAQRASGTQYF,TGTGCCAGCAGCGCCCAGCGGGCCAGCGGGACGCAGTATTTT
TRBJ1-1,-,TRBV19,-,CASSIIPNTEAFF,TGTGCCAGTAGTATCATCCCGAACACTGAAGCTTTCTTT
TRBJ1-2,-,TRBV7-9,-,CASSPPREFRDGYTF,TGTGCCAGCAGCCCTCCCCGGGAGTTTAGGGATGGCTACACCTTC
TRBJ2-2,-,TRBV7-9,few,CASSSPRRGTTGELFF,TGTGCCAGCAGCTCACCCCGTCGGGGTACCACCGGGGAGCTGTTTTTT
TRBJ1-2,-,TRBV20-1,-,CSANQRTNYGYTF,TGCAGTGCTAACCAGAGGACTAACTATGGCTACACCTTC
TRBJ2-7,TRBD2,TRBV30,-,CAWRHTSGGAREQYF,TGTGCCTGGAGGCATACTAGCGGGGGGGCCCGGGAGCAGTACTTC
TRBJ2-4,-,TRBV28,-,CASSLRGVGKNIQYF,TGTGCCAGCAGTTTGCGCGGGGTAGGCAAAAACATTCAGTACTTC
TRBJ2-7,-,TRBV7-9,few,CASIGQEGPYEQYF,TGTGCCAGCATCGGACAGGAGGGGCCCTACGAGCAGTACTTC
TRBJ2-3,-,TRBV7-8,-,CASSQVGADTQYF,TGTGCCAGCAGTCAGGTGGGGGCAGATACGCAGTATTTT
TRBJ2-3,TRBD2,TRBV27,-,CASSFLGLAGGYTDTQYF,TGTGCCAGCAGTTTCCTCGGACTAGCGGGGGGTTACACAGATACGCAGTATTTT
TRBJ2-3,TRBD2,TRBV29-1,-,CSVTSGGDTQYF,TGCAGCGTTACTAGCGGGGGAGATACGCAGTATTTT
TRBJ2-1,TRBD2,TRBV12-3/TRBV12-4,few,CASSLLAGGFNEQFF,TGTGCCAGCAGCCTACTAGCGGGGGGATTCAATGAGCAGTTCTTC
TRBJ1-3,-,TRBV9,few,CASSVDPQGSGNTIYF,TGTGCCAGCAGCGTAGACCCACAGGGCTCTGGAAACACCATATATTTT
TRBJ2-3,-,TRBV4-1,-,CASSQGPVTTQYF,TGCGCCAGCAGCCAAGGGCCAGTAACTACGCAGTATTTT
TRBJ2-5,TRBD2,TRBV28,-,CASSPAPLAGGHQETQYF,TGTGCCAGCAGCCCCGCCCCCCTAGCGGGGGGCCACCAAGAGACCCAGTACTTC
TRBJ1-3,-,TRBV7-6,few,CASSLTSRYSGNTIYF,TGTGCCAGCAGCCTAACCAGTCGATACTCTGGAAACACCATATATTTT
TRBJ2-1,-,TRBV5-1,-,CASSLPRGTYSYNEQFF,TGCGCCAGCAGCTTGCCTCGGGGCACCTACTCCTACAATGAGCAGTTCTTC
TRBJ2-1,-,TRBV24-1,-,CATSQSDRYNEQFF,TGTGCCACCAGTCAATCGGACAGATACAATGAGCAGTTCTTC
TRBJ2-3,-,TRBV28,-,CASTPARLLDWRQATDTQYF,TGTGCCAGCACCCCAGCGAGACTCTTGGACTGGCGTCAGGCCACAGATACGCAGTATTTT
TRBJ2-7,-,TRBV7-9,few,CASSLTQSAEQYF,TGTGCCAGCAGCTTAACTCAGTCTGCCGAGCAGTACTTC
TRBJ2-1,-,TRBV12-3/TRBV12-4,-,CASSLYRQNEQFF,TGTGCCAGCAGTTTGTACAGGCAGAATGAGCAGTTCTTC
TRBJ2-3,-,TRBV6-1,few,CASSVRGRPTDTQYF,TGTGCCAGCAGCGTTCGCGGACGGCCGACAGATACGCAGTATTTT
TRBJ2-4,-,TRBV12-3/TRBV12-4,-,CASSFGGGASIQYF,TGTGCCAGCAGTTTCGGTGGGGGGGCGAGCATTCAGTACTTC
TRBJ1-5,-,TRBV20-1,few,CSARIDQPQHF,TGCAGTGCTAGGATTGATCAGCCCCAGCATTTT
TRBJ2-5,-,TRBV28,many,CASSLGQWGETQYF,TGTGCCAGCAGTTTGGGGCAGTGGGGGGAGACCCAGTACTTC
TRBJ2-5,TRBD2,TRBV12-3/TRBV12-4,-,CASSPGLLGRETQYF,TGTGCCAGCAGTCCGGGACTACTTGGTCGGGAGACCCAGTACTTC
TRBJ2-7,-,TRBV9,-,CASGTGPYEQYF,TGTGCCAGCGGGACGGGTCCCTACGAGCAGTACTTC
TRBJ2-1,-,TRBV6-2/TRBV6-3,few,CASSYSERALVGENEQFF,TGTGCCAGCAGTTATTCCGAACGGGCCCTGGTAGGGGAGAATGAGCAGTTCTTC
TRBJ2-1,-,TRBV10-3,few,CAIREYSVHTNEQFF,TGTGCCATCAGGGAGTATAGCGTACATACAAATGAGCAGTTCTTC
TRBJ1-3,-,TRBV6-5,-,CASSYSRQAAGNTIYF,TGTGCCAGCAGTTACTCGCGACAGGCGGCTGGAAACACCATATATTTT
TRBJ2-7,TRBD2,TRBV20-1,once,CSAPDPTSAPYEQYF,TGCAGTGCCCCCGATCCGACTAGCGCTCCCTACGAGCAGTACTTC
TRBJ2-1,-,TRBV18,-,CASSPRFPRTENEQFF,TGTGCCAGCTCACCACGGTTTCCTCGGACAGAGAATGAGCAGTTCTTC
TRBJ2-1,-,TRBV29-1,few,CSVEVGTSEQFF,TGCAGCGTTGAAGTAGGGACCAGTGAGCAGTTCTTC
TRBJ1-3,-,TRBV6-6,-,CASSRGTGSSGNTIYF,TGTGCCAGCAGCCGAGGCACAGGGAGCTCTGGAAACACCATATATTTT